The 19 T cell receptor beta chains listed next were all sequenced from one sample in a study of PD-L1 blockade in urothelial cancer. The method was immunoSEQ multiplex PCR; TCRdb's version includes in-frame clones alone and lacks a portion of them. Counted here are some 100,000 clones, about 90% occurring once; the ten biggest clones make up over 0.8%. Sequenced material: PBMCs, taken around atezolizumab (anti-PD-L1) treatment. These receptors were obtained from a woman aged 80 or over with urothelial cancer.

The chain combines TRBV11-3 with TRBJ2-1; the match to TRBD2 covers 10 bases. Germline CDR1 reads SGHNT; CDR2 reads YENEEA. The CDR3 has 15 residues. Unmatched junction bases numbered 9, after V lost 5 bases and J lost 8 bases. This CDR3 reads CASSPGVAGGHEQFF. The CDR3, as DNA: TGTGCCAGCAGCCCCGGGGTAGCGGGAGGCCATGAGCAGTTCTTC. The full variable domain, its missing parts supplied by reference TRBV11-3 and TRBJ2-1, is EAGVVQSPRYKIIEKKQPVAFWCNPISGHNTLYWYLQNLGQGPELLIRYENEEAVDDSQLPKDRFSAERLKGVDSTLKIQPAELGDSAVYLCASSPGVAGGHEQFFGPGTRLTVL.

CDR3 nucleotide sequence: TGTGCCAGCAGCCTAGGGGACAGCTTTAGGCATGGCTACACCTTC. This translates into CASSLGDSFRHGYTF. The V gene is TRBV28, the J gene TRBJ1-2; the match to TRBD1 covers 7 bases. CDR1 and CDR2 (germline): MDHEN, SYDVKM. With 6 bases clipped from V and 6 bases from J, the junction kept 13 bases outside the gene matches. This CDR3 spans 15 amino acids.

This chain uses TRBV27 with TRBJ2-1; TRBD2 aligns across 7 bases. V shed 10 bases and J 0 bases; nucleotides not matched to a gene: 9. The germline V gene has CDR1 MNHEY and CDR2 SMNVEV (reference sequence). This CDR3 spans 15 amino acids. The CDR3 coding sequence is TGTGCCACCAAACCGGGACTAAGCTCCTACAATGAGCAGTTCTTC. Its protein product is CATKPGLSSYNEQFF.

The CDR3 is CASRGVGGTDTQYF. The CDR3 DNA follows: TGTGCCAGCAGGGGAGTAGGTGGCACAGATACGCAGTATTTT. V and J are TRBV27 and TRBJ2-3; D is perhaps TRBD2 (5 bases). The CDR3 runs to 14 residues. Germline V gives CDR1 MNHEY, CDR2 SMNVEV (reference sequence). Trimming pared 6 bases from V and 1 base from J, leaving 11 bases between.

The rearrangement uses TRBV5-6 and TRBJ2-3; perhaps TRBD2 as D (6 bases). The CDR3 is 18 residues long. The germline CDR1 and CDR2 sequences are SGHDT and YYEEEE. V lost 4 bases and J 4 bases, leaving 25 bases between the germline ends. In DNA, the CDR3 is TGTGCCAGCAGCCCGAAGAGGCGGAGGGCCGGGTGGGCAGATACGCAGTATTTT. Protein sequence: CASSPKRRRAGWADTQYF. The full variable domain, in which reference TRBV5-6 and TRBJ2-3 provide the parts outside the CDR3, is DAGVTQSPTHLIKTRGQQVTLRCSPKSGHDTVSWYQQALGQGPQFIFQYYEEEERQRGNFPDRFSGHQFPNYSSELNVNALLLGDSALYLCASSPKRRRAGWADTQYFGPGTRLTVL.

The V and J genes are TRBV7-9 and TRBJ1-4; D is possibly TRBD1 (5 bases). CDR3 length: 15 amino acids. The V and J ends lost 5 bases and 8 bases respectively, with 18 bases between them. The germline V gene has CDR1 SEHNR and CDR2 FQNEAQ (reference sequence). The CDR3: CASSLGRGVGEKLFF. The CDR3 coding sequence is TGTGCCAGCAGCCTCGGGAGAGGGGTTGGGGAAAAACTGTTTTTT.

The chain employs TRBV9 and TRBJ2-7; a weak D match, TRBD1 (6 bases). With 3 bases removed from V and 3 bases from J, the gap between germline ends came to 19 bases. CDR1 is SGDLS and CDR2 is YYNGEE in the germline V gene. The CDR3 is made up of 16 amino acids. The DNA for the CDR3 is TGTGCCAGCAGCGGAGACCCCCGCAGGGGCCTCTACGAGCAGTACTTC. Translating gives CASSGDPRRGLYEQYF.

The gene calls are TRBV5-1 and TRBJ2-2, with TRBD2 identical over 8 bases. After removal of 3 bases from V and 3 bases from J, the junction contained 7 bases not matched to a gene. This CDR3 is built from 16 residues. Germline CDR1 reads SGHRS; CDR2 reads YFSETQ. The CDR3 spells CASSSGLESYTGELFF. The CDR3 nucleotides are TGCGCCAGCAGCTCGGGACTAGAATCTTACACCGGGGAGCTGTTTTTT.

The CDR3: CASSTRGQGAYNYGYTF. The CDR3 DNA is TGTGCCAGCAGCACTAGGGGACAGGGGGCTTATAACTATGGCTACACCTTC. This chain links TRBV28 with TRBJ1-2; 12 nucleotides align to TRBD1. V shed 6 bases, J shed 1 base, and the junction held 9 bases outside the gene matches. This CDR3 has 17 residues. CDR1 MDHEN and CDR2 SYDVKM come from the germline V gene.

V usage is TRBV20-1 and J usage is TRBJ1-2, with D uncertain. The V and J ends lost 6 bases and 2 bases respectively, with 4 bases between them. This CDR3 comprises 10 residues. Germline V CDR1 and CDR2: DFQATT, SNEGSKA (reference sequence). The CDR3 coding sequence is TGCAGTGCCAAAAACTATGGCTACACCTTC. This encodes CSAKNYGYTF.

The chain links TRBV9 to TRBJ2-1; D possibly corresponds to TRBD2 (7 bases). Per germline, CDR1 SGDLS and CDR2 YYNGEE. This CDR3 has 18 amino acids. The V and J ends lost 6 bases and 3 bases respectively, with 25 bases between them. The CDR3 bases are TGTGCCAGCACGAGTGGGGGGGCAGGGGCAAATGACTACAATGAGCAGTTCTTC. This translates into CASTSGGAGANDYNEQFF.

The CDR3 loop reads CAVKTGGREKLFF. In DNA, the CDR3 is TGTGCCGTCAAGACAGGGGGCCGGGAAAAACTGTTTTTT. The V gene is TRBV28, the J gene TRBJ1-4; 10 nucleotides align to TRBD1. In germline, CDR1 is MDHEN, CDR2 SYDVKM. Trimming cost V 11 bases and J 8 bases; bases outside gene matches: 8. This CDR3 is 13 amino acids long.

V is TRBV28 and J is TRBJ1-2, with D perhaps matching TRBD1 (5 bases). There are 13 residues in the CDR3. Germline V lookup: CDR1 MDHEN, CDR2 SYDVKM. The V end lost 10 bases, the J end lost 5 bases, and 17 bases lay between the germline ends. The CDR3 reads CATLVGTGYGYTF. The DNA of the CDR3 is TGTGCCACCCTCGTCGGGACTGGGTATGGCTACACCTTC.

The V and J genes are TRBV12-5 and TRBJ1-1; a possible D gene is TRBD1 (6 bases). This CDR3 has 13 amino acids. The germline CDR1 and CDR2 sequences are LGHNT and FRNRAP. The germline V and J ends were trimmed by 6 bases and 0 bases, with 8 bases remaining between them. The CDR3 DNA is TGTGCTAGTGGACAGGGATTGAACACTGAAGCTTTCTTT. Encoded protein: CASGQGLNTEAFF. The variable domain in full, completed from reference TRBV12-5 and TRBJ1-1, reads DARVTQTPRHKVTEMGQEVTMRCQPILGHNTVFWYRQTMMQGLELLAYFRNRAPLDDSGMPKDRFSAEMPDATLATLKIQPSEPRDSAVYFCASGQGLNTEAFFGQGTRLTVV.

The gene calls are TRBV6-5 and TRBJ2-7; 11 nucleotides agree with TRBD2. Unmatched junction bases numbered 8, after V lost 6 bases and J lost 7 bases. The germline CDR1 and CDR2 sequences are MNHEY and SVGAGI. The CDR3 runs to 14 residues. The CDR3 sequence: CASSLAGGVGEQYF. CDR3 bases: TGTGCCAGCAGCCTAGCGGGAGGAGTGGGAGAGCAGTACTTC.

The chain is built from TRBV5-1 and TRBJ2-1; D not certain. CDR3 length equals 16 residues. V lost 2 bases, J lost 9 bases, and 21 bases lay in between. The V gene's germline CDR1 is SGHRS and CDR2 YFSETQ. CDR3 sequence reads: CASSLRLGSAKSEQFF. CDR3 DNA sequence: TGCGCCAGCAGCTTAAGGCTGGGCTCCGCTAAGAGTGAGCAGTTCTTC.

The gene calls are TRBV6-1 and TRBJ2-3, with 7 bases matching TRBD2. V was pared by 5 bases and J by 1 base, with 6 bases of the junction left unmatched. Germline-derived CDR1 and CDR2 are MNHNS and SASEGT. The CDR3 is 15 residues long. The CDR3 DNA reads as TGTGCCAGCAGTAGCGCTAGCGGACGCACAGATACGCAGTATTTT. This translates into CASSSASGRTDTQYF.

This chain joins TRBV28 and TRBJ2-5; a weak D match, TRBD1 (6 bases). Germline CDR1 is MDHEN and CDR2 is SYDVKM. The length of the CDR3 is 16 residues. V gave up 6 bases and J gave up 5 bases, with 22 bases separating them. The CDR3 DNA reads as TGTGCCAGCAGACCAACTCAGGGGCTTGAATTGGAGACCCAGTACTTC. This gives the protein CASRPTQGLELETQYF.

The V and J genes are TRBV28 and TRBJ1-4; 7 bases match TRBD1. V lost 2 bases to trimming and J lost 0 bases; unmatched junction nucleotides: 3. CDR1 MDHEN and CDR2 SYDVKM come from the germline V gene. The CDR3 is 16 residues long. The CDR3 region has the DNA TGTGCCAGCAGTTTACCGCAGGGGGCAACTAATGAAAAACTGTTTTTT. This sequence encodes CASSLPQGATNEKLFF.